These 11 T cell receptor beta chains were sequenced from one sample in a study of CD8 T cells in Susac syndrome. Random hexamers served to reverse transcribe roughly 0.45 to 1 ug RNA. MiXCR, run by TCRdb on the immunoSEQ multiplex PCR reads, gives a single entry per CDR3 protein. The data show around 300,000 distinct CDR3 sequences, with 85% seen just once and 0.21% held by the top ten. The sample consisted of CD8+ T cells from PBMCs. Every receptor here comes from a human donor with multiple sclerosis.

J is TRBJ1-5 and V is TRBV6-1; D is possibly TRBD1 (5 bases). V gave up 1 base and J gave up 3 bases, with 7 bases separating them. Per germline, CDR1 MNHNS and CDR2 SASEGT. There are 14 residues in the CDR3. CDR3 DNA sequence: TGTGCCAGCAGTGAAGGGGGCTTCAATCAGCCCCAGCATTTT. Its translation is CASSEGGFNQPQHF.

V gene TRBV27 combines with J gene TRBJ2-7; D not certain. V lost 2 bases, J lost 3 bases, and 8 bases lay in between. This CDR3 has 13 residues. Germline-derived CDR1 and CDR2 are MNHEY and SMNVEV (reference sequence). Here the CDR3 DNA reads TGTGCCAGCAGTTTAGGGCCTGTCTACGAGCAGTACTTC. The encoded protein is CASSLGPVYEQYF.

The chain recombines TRBV5-6 with TRBJ1-5; 7 nucleotides line up with TRBD1. The germline V gene has CDR1 SGHDT and CDR2 YYEEEE. This CDR3 region has 14 residues. With 0 bases clipped from V and 9 bases from J, the junction kept 6 bases outside the gene matches. This CDR3 is CASSLGSGGGPQHF. The CDR3 DNA sequence: TGTGCCAGCAGCTTGGGGTCAGGGGGTGGGCCCCAGCATTTT.

This clonotype was observed a single time. The CDR3 protein is CASSHSFGQGDTEAFF. CDR3 bases: TGTGCCAGCAGCCACTCCTTCGGACAGGGGGACACTGAAGCTTTCTTT. This chain connects TRBV28 to TRBJ1-1; 10 positions match TRBD1. The CDR3 consists of 16 residues. CDR1 and CDR2 from the germline V gene are MDHEN and SYDVKM. V lost 6 bases and J lost 3; bases outside the gene matches: 10.

This chain connects TRBV7-9 to TRBJ2-1, with D possibly matching TRBD2 (5 bases). There are 12 residues in the CDR3. Trimming stripped 5 bases from V and 10 bases from J, with 12 bases between. Germline V lookup: CDR1 SEHNR, CDR2 FQNEAQ (reference sequence). CDR3: CASSPRTGEQFF. CDR3 DNA: TGTGCCAGCAGCCCCCGGACTGGCGAGCAGTTCTTC.

CDR3 protein: CASSPPGAAYEQYF. The CDR3 DNA reads as TGTGCCAGCAGTCCCCCCGGTGCGGCCTACGAGCAGTACTTC. The J gene is TRBJ2-7, the V gene TRBV28; D ambiguous. V was trimmed by 5 bases and J by 2 bases, leaving 13 bases between them. Per the germline V gene, CDR1 is MDHEN and CDR2 is SYDVKM. The CDR3 runs to 14 residues.

This clonotype was recorded only once. The chain has TRBV19 and TRBJ1-1; D remains unclear. CDR3 length: 17 amino acids. V dropped 3 bases and J dropped 0 bases, with 17 bases sitting between them. Germline V gives CDR1 LNHDA, CDR2 SQIVND (reference sequence). The CDR3 region is CASSMSPALTLNTEAFF. The DNA of the CDR3 is TGTGCCAGTAGTATGAGCCCGGCCTTAACCCTGAACACTGAAGCTTTCTTT.

The chain combines TRBV7-9 with TRBJ2-1; 9 bases agree with TRBD2. In germline, CDR1 is SEHNR, CDR2 FQNEAQ (reference sequence). V was clipped by 5 bases and J by 2 bases; unmatched bases: 7. The CDR3 length is 16 residues. The CDR3 DNA is TGTGCCAGCAGCGAGACTAGCGGATTTGCCTACAATGAGCAGTTCTTC. As protein: CASSETSGFAYNEQFF. Looking up the rest from reference TRBV7-9 and TRBJ2-1 gives the full variable domain: DTGVSQNPRHKITKRGQNVTFRCDPISEHNRLYWYRQTLGQGPEFLTYFQNEAQLEKSRLLSDRFSAERPKGSFSTLEIQRTEQGDSAMYLCASSETSGFAYNEQFFGPGTRLTVL.

The chain has TRBV4-3 and TRBJ2-7; 12 bases are a match to TRBD2. The V gene end was trimmed by 4 bases and the J gene end by 2 bases; junction bases not matched to a gene: 3. Per the germline V gene, CDR1 is LGHNA and CDR2 is YSLEER. This CDR3 spans 15 amino acids. The CDR3 nucleotides are TGCGCCAGCAGCCCTTCTAGCGGGAGGGCCTACGAGCAGTACTTC. The encoded protein is CASSPSSGRAYEQYF.

The V gene is TRBV7-9, the J gene TRBJ2-1, with D possibly matching TRBD2 (6 bases). Between the trimmed V and J ends, which lost 5 bases and 7 bases, there was a span of 15 bases. Germline CDR1 SEHNR, CDR2 FQNEAQ (reference sequence). CDR3 length equals 14 residues. CDR3 sequence reads: CASSPFSGGNEQFF. CDR3 DNA sequence: TGTGCCAGCAGCCCGTTTAGCGGTGGGAATGAGCAGTTCTTC.

Only one count was recorded for this clonotype. The V gene is TRBV10-2, the J gene TRBJ1-5; D possibly corresponds to TRBD1 (5 bases). This CDR3 contains 14 residues. V lost 2 bases and J 4 bases, leaving 9 bases between the germline ends. Germline loops: CDR1 WSHSY, CDR2 SAAADI. The chain's CDR3 is CASSEDRPNQPQHF. The CDR3 bases are TGCGCCAGCAGTGAGGACAGACCTAATCAGCCCCAGCATTTT.